This TCR beta chain originates from a study of T cells expressing NK-cell markers. At the level of the study: It was from sorted CD3+CD56+NKG2C+, CD3+CD56+NKG2C- and CD3+CD56-NKG2C+ T cells that TCR beta repertoires came. One of eight sequenced donors was HCMV-seronegative; the other seven were seropositive. General study points: NKG2C+ dominant clonotypes from roughly 6 donors made up about 1.0-8% of CD8+ T cells.

The authors generated TCR beta cDNA through 5'RACE template switching with UMIs. TCRdb re-called the 5' RACE reads and gives one entry per CDR3 protein, without DNA. The table lists 130,000 to 150,000 distinct CDR3 sequences. The CDR3 contains 16 residues. Germline loops: CDR1 LGHNA, CDR2 YNFKEQ. A note on this clonotype: Antigen: not known.

The sequencing input was blood T cells: a sorted CD56 or NKG2C T cell subset, CD4+ or CD8+ T cells, or bulk PBMC T cells (not recorded which). The chain couples TRBV4-2 to TRBJ2-1. The receptor comes from a man aged 18 to 30 in good health. The CDR3 loop reads CASSQDTNGFYNEQFF.